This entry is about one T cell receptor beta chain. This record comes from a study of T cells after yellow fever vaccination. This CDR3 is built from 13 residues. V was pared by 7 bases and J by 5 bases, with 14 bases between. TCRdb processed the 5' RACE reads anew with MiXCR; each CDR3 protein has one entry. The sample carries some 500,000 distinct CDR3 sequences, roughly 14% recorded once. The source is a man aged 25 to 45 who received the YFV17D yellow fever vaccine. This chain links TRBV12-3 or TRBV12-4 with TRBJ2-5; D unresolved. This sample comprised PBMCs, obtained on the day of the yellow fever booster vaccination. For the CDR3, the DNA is TGTGCCAGCAACCCCAGTGTGGAGGAGACCCAGTACTTC. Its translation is CASNPSVEETQYF.